This TCR beta chain was captured by sequencing in a study of human T cells and chemical hapten exposure listed by TCRdb under 2021. Study-level background: Libraries were combined into a pool for sequencing, and differences in TCR yield between samples came mainly from small differences in library volumes within the pool. In alopecia patients, the study followed how the peripheral blood TCR repertoire changed in vivo over primary and secondary sensitization to diphenylcyclopropenone (DPC), a hapten. From each blood RNA sample, both TCR alpha and TCR beta chains were sequenced.

The library was made by RACE. Sequencing took place on a NextSeq 500. Library preparation attached unique molecular identifiers to individual cDNA molecules for quantitative, reproducible TCR counting. As for the authors' bioinformatics: A median of about 87,000 TCRs per sample was observed, with a range of about 20,000 to 690,600. The Decombinator software suite was used to annotate V, J and CDR3 in the TCR reads. For the PS versus PT1 abundance plots, all samples were subsampled to the same number of TCRs (28,000). TCRs were defined as expanded if absent before sensitization and observed at least eight times at the 2-week time point. TCRdb's own reprocessing of the public reads used fastp at Q25 and MiXCR and kept productive beta chains. Every CDR3 protein is listed once, alongside the most common genes and DNA of its rows. The V and J calls were not made by the authors but by TCRdb's processing. This sample gives 100,000 to 150,000 distinct CDR3 sequences in total; around 8.2% of them show up just once. 1.5% to 2% of the sample is held by the ten biggest clonotypes.

This clonotype was found a few times. Its antigen target is currently unknown. There are no base qualities to consult, and no much larger clone falls within one base. The CDR3 has 11 amino acids, counting the end cysteine and phenylalanine. CDR3 DNA only is kept here, 33 bases in frame from base 1. Per the publication, the time point label means: healthy volunteer bleed at 2 weeks. Total RNA was extracted from unfractionated whole blood that had been collected in Tempus Blood RNA tubes. Five or six healthy volunteers served as TCR sequencing controls and were bled at day 0, 2 weeks and 6 weeks. Results the study describes overall, beyond this receptor: After repeated subsampling, changes were observed in the strength of the expansion versus patch-test correlation and in the threshold at which the correlation became significant. DPC sensitization did not change the number of TCRs with a frequency above 1 in 1000, and there was no evidence of changes in global repertoire structure.

The chain is assembled from TRBV21-1 and TRBJ1-1. TRBV21-1 is a pseudogene segment. This TCR was recovered from a male donor in good health. Some clones in this sample may be carry-over from other donors' samples. Source material: whole blood. The bases read TGTGCCAGCAGCAAATTGACTGAAGCTTTCTTT. This yields the protein CASSKLTEAFF.